Shown below are 17 T cell receptor beta chains from a single sample sequenced in a study of OX40 agonist ivuxolimab in advanced cancers. Profiling relied on immunoSEQ multiplex PCR, and the TCRdb table lists in-frame clones only, not all of them. The sample has 20,000 to 25,000 clones; approximately 80% are singletons. Sequenced here: CD4+ or CD8+ T cells sorted from blood, sampled in a trial of the OX40 agonist ivuxolimab. These receptor sequences come from an adult with an advanced solid tumor such as melanoma, head and neck, liver or kidney cancer.

V gene TRBV27 combines with J gene TRBJ1-5, with D perhaps TRBD1 (5 bases). Germline V gives CDR1 MNHEY, CDR2 SMNVEV (reference sequence). The CDR3 runs to 14 residues. Trimming cost V 5 bases and J 4 bases, with 12 bases left between them. This CDR3 reads CASSAPGTNQPQHF. The DNA of the CDR3 is TGTGCCAGCAGTGCGCCCGGGACGAATCAGCCCCAGCATTTT.

Comments on this clone: A junction end diverges from the germline sequence, so it may reflect a read error. Other DNA sequences in the same sample also yield this CDR3. The rearrangement joins TRBV5-1 to TRBJ2-7; D call uncertain. CDR3 size: 11 residues. Germline CDR1 and CDR2: SGHRS and YFSETQ. The DNA of the CDR3 is TGCGCCAGCAGCTTGGGGCCCGAGCAGTACTTT. This translates into CASSLGPEQYF.

V usage is TRBV6-6 and J usage is TRBJ2-3; 8 nucleotides line up with TRBD2. Per the germline V gene, CDR1 is MNHNY and CDR2 is SVGAGI (reference sequence). The ends lost 2 bases at V and 1 base at J; junction bases unmatched: 5. The CDR3 consists of 16 residues. The CDR3 DNA reads as TGTGCCAGCAGTTACGATAGCGGGACGGGCACAGATACGCAGTATTTT. Protein product: CASSYDSGTGTDTQYF.

The J gene is TRBJ2-5, the V gene TRBV5-1; D tentatively reads TRBD1 or TRBD2 (5 bases each). The V end lost 2 bases, the J end lost 1 base, and 15 bases lay between the germline ends. This CDR3 region has 16 residues. Germline V gene lookup returns CDR1 SGHRS and CDR2 YFSETQ. This CDR3 is CASSFYGAGLQETQYF. In DNA, the CDR3 is TGCGCCAGCAGCTTCTACGGGGCGGGCCTCCAAGAGACCCAGTACTTC.

The rearrangement links TRBV7-8 to TRBJ1-2, with D possibly TRBD1 on 5 matching bases. V lost 2 bases to trimming and J lost 13 bases, with 14 bases between them. This CDR3 is 12 amino acids long. The germline V gene has CDR1 SGHVS and CDR2 FQNEAQ. The CDR3 DNA is TGTGCCAGCAGCTTAAACCTCAGGGACCTCACCTTC. Translating gives CASSLNLRDLTF.

J is TRBJ2-1 and V is TRBV4-1; D is perhaps TRBD2 (7 bases). There are 11 residues in the CDR3. Germline assignment: CDR1 MGHRA and CDR2 YSYEKL. V was clipped by 11 bases and J by 6 bases, with 11 bases between them. The CDR3 here is CAGGGGNEQFF. CDR3 nucleotides: TGCGCCGGGGGCGGGGGCAATGAGCAGTTCTTC.

J is TRBJ2-3 and V is TRBV7-3, with D maybe TRBD1 (5 bases). This CDR3 has 12 residues. The V gene's germline CDR1 is SGHTA and CDR2 FQGTGA. V was pared by 5 bases and J by 5 bases, with 8 bases between. The CDR3 loop reads CASSQGLDTQYF. CDR3 in DNA: TGTGCCAGCAGCCAGGGTTTAGATACGCAGTATTTT.

The rearrangement links TRBV28 to TRBJ2-3, with D uncertain. CDR3 size: 12 residues. Trimming took 4 bases from V and 4 from J, leaving 6 bases between them. Per the germline V gene, CDR1 is MDHEN and CDR2 is SYDVKM. This CDR3 is CASSSLADTQYF. Here the CDR3 DNA reads TGTGCCAGCAGTTCTTTAGCAGATACGCAGTATTTT.

The J gene is TRBJ1-5, the V gene TRBV5-5; D is perhaps TRBD1 (6 bases). This CDR3 is 14 amino acids long. Trimming shortened V by 4 bases and J by 4 bases, and 12 bases separated the two germline ends. In germline, CDR1 is SGHKS, CDR2 YYEKEE (reference sequence). The CDR3 nucleotides are TGTGCCAGCAGCGCCGGGACACAAAATCAGCCCCAGCATTTT. Protein product: CASSAGTQNQPQHF. Filled out from reference TRBV5-5 and TRBJ1-5, the complete variable domain reads DAGVTQSPTHLIKTRGQQVTLRCSPISGHKSVSWYQQVLGQGPQFIFQYYEKEERGRGNFPDRFSARQFPNYSSELNVNALLLGDSALYLCASSAGTQNQPQHFGDGTRLSIL.

This clone was detected a few times. The V gene is TRBV27, the J gene TRBJ2-1; 8 bases map to TRBD2. With 8 bases clipped from V and 4 bases from J, the junction kept 7 bases outside the gene matches. The CDR3 covers 14 residues. The germline V gene encodes CDR1 MNHEY and CDR2 SMNVEV (reference sequence). CDR3 in amino acids: CASGAGGVYNEQFF. In nucleotides, the CDR3 is TGTGCCAGCGGGGCGGGGGGTGTTTACAATGAGCAGTTCTTC.

This clone was observed once. The rearrangement links TRBV5-6 to TRBJ1-2, with TRBD1 matching 7 bases. Germline CDR1 SGHDT, CDR2 YYEEEE. The trim removed 6 bases at V and 3 bases at J, leaving 14 bases unmatched. The CDR3 extends over 16 amino acids. CDR3 nucleotides: TGTGCCAGCAATCCCAGGGGGACAGATACTTACTATGGCTACACCTTC. Encoded protein: CASNPRGTDTYYGYTF.

The chain employs TRBV7-6 and TRBJ1-5, with TRBD1 identical over 10 bases. The V segment lost 5 bases and the J segment 7 bases; nucleotides outside the gene matches: 5. The CDR3 sequence is 14 residues long. The germline gives CDR1 SGHVS, CDR2 FNYEAQ. The CDR3 loop is CASSIDRGLQPQHF. In nucleotides, the CDR3 is TGTGCCAGCAGCATTGACAGGGGGCTCCAGCCCCAGCATTTT. Filled out from reference TRBV7-6 and TRBJ1-5, the complete variable domain reads GAGVSQSPRYKVTKRGQDVALRCDPISGHVSLYWYRQALGQGPEFLTYFNYEAQQDKSGLPNDRFSAERPEGSISTLTIQRTEQRDSAMYRCASSIDRGLQPQHFGDGTRLSIL.

This rearrangement joins TRBV4-1 to TRBJ2-4; D unresolved. Trimming removed 0 bases at V and 4 bases at J, with 16 bases between. Germline CDR1 and CDR2: MGHRA and YSYEKL. This CDR3 has 17 amino acids. In DNA form, the CDR3 reads TGCGCCAGCAGCCAAGATAGGATACAGTCCGGAAAAAACATTCAGTACTTC. Residues: CASSQDRIQSGKNIQYF.

The V call is TRBV5-4, the J call TRBJ2-1, with D perhaps being TRBD1 or TRBD2 (5 bases each). This CDR3 is 15 amino acids long. V was clipped by 4 bases and J by 1 base, with 12 bases between them. The V gene's germline CDR1 is SGHNT and CDR2 YYREEE (reference sequence). DNA of the CDR3: TGTGCCAGCAGCACGACGGGGCAGTCCTACAATGAGCAGTTCTTC. Translating it yields CASSTTGQSYNEQFF.

This clone was seen at least ten times. The genes are TRBV5-8 and TRBJ2-7; 14 bases agree with TRBD2. The CDR3 contains 19 residues. The ends lost 5 bases at V and 0 bases at J; junction bases unmatched: 13. In germline, CDR1 is SGHTS, CDR2 YDEGEE. The CDR3 DNA follows: TGTGCCAGCAGTCGGAGGCCGGGACTAGCGGGAGTTAGCTCCTACGAGCAGTACTTC. It is translated as CASSRRPGLAGVSSYEQYF.

This clone was seen a single time. The chain has TRBV28 and TRBJ1-5; D not certain. Deletions cut 5 bases from V and 7 bases from J, with 15 bases between. Looked up from germline, CDR1 is MDHEN and CDR2 is SYDVKM. This CDR3 region has 14 residues. CDR3 protein: CASSLGREGQPQHF. Here the CDR3 DNA reads TGTGCCAGCAGTCTAGGACGGGAGGGACAGCCCCAGCATTTT.

This chain links TRBV19 with TRBJ2-1; 9 nucleotides agree with TRBD2. The ends lost 5 bases at V and 4 bases at J; junction bases unmatched: 6. The V gene's germline CDR1 is LNHDA and CDR2 SQIVND (reference sequence). This CDR3 has 15 amino acids. The CDR3 coding sequence is TGTGCCAGTAGTGAGACTAGCGGATTTTACAATGAGCAGTTCTTC. Protein sequence: CASSETSGFYNEQFF.